This paragraph covers one TCR beta chain sequence. Its antigen is unidentified. These data are taken from a study of cytomegalovirus exposure and HLA in healthy donors. 13 Jbeta primers and 60 Vbeta primers were used for the PCR. The protocol was immunoSEQ multiplex PCR, while the TCRdb copy is restricted to in-frame clones and leaves out a portion. Among approximately 160,000 clones, 75% to 85% were seen once, and the ten largest hold 1.4% to 1.5%. Study-wide findings and caveats: The investigators catalogued 150 to 200 TCR beta chains as cytomegalovirus-associated. The authors judged a highly shared variant cluster likely a sequencing artifact. Reported results showed that the classifier diagnosed cytomegalovirus status with high specificity and sensitivity.

The V end was cut by 4 bases, the J end by 0 bases, with 13 bases between. CDR3 length: 17 residues. In germline, CDR1 is LGHNT, CDR2 FRNRAP. This receptor was taken from a woman aged 25 to 39 in good health and CMV-seropositive. The chain carries TRBV12-5 and TRBJ2-6; no definite D call. The specimen sequenced was PBMCs. Here the CDR3 reads CASGSSRGFSGANVLTF. The CDR3 nucleotides are TGTGCTAGTGGTTCCTCCCGAGGTTTCTCTGGGGCCAACGTCCTGACTTTC.